Following are 8 T cell receptor beta chains from one sample sequenced in a study of blood T cell repertoires in COVID-19. Assay used: immunoSEQ multiplex PCR; TCRdb lists only in-frame clones, some missing. In the table there are roughly 35,000 clones, around 73% of which are singletons. The source material was peripheral blood. Every receptor here comes from a man between 70 and 80 years old with acute or convalescent COVID-19.

The chain joins TRBV30 to TRBJ1-5; TRBD1 might be the D (5 bases). Trimming stripped 0 bases from V and 7 bases from J, with 13 bases between. CDR1 is GTSNPN, CDR2 SVGIG, per germline (reference sequence). The length of the CDR3 is 14 residues. CDR3 amino acids: CAWSVGGAHQPQHF. The CDR3 region has the DNA TGTGCCTGGAGTGTCGGCGGGGCACACCAGCCCCAGCATTTT.

This clone was seen more than once but under ten times. The V and J genes are TRBV7-9 and TRBJ2-7; tentative D call: TRBD1 (5 bases). The V end was cut by 5 bases, the J end by 2 bases, with 7 bases between. Per germline, CDR1 SEHNR and CDR2 FQNEAQ (reference sequence). The CDR3 is 12 residues long. The CDR3 nucleotides are TGTGCCAGCAGCGCGACAGCCTACGAGCAGTACTTC. Translation: CASSATAYEQYF.

This clone has a handful of counts. V and J are TRBV24-1 and TRBJ1-1; 11 positions agree with TRBD1. CDR1 KGHDR and CDR2 SFDVKD come from the germline V gene. With V trimmed by 5 bases and J by 7 bases, 5 bases remained unmatched. There are 14 residues in the CDR3. CDR3 sequence reads: CATSVGQGANEAFF. CDR3 bases: TGTGCCACCAGTGTCGGACAGGGGGCAAATGAAGCTTTCTTT.

The rearrangement links TRBV7-9 to TRBJ2-2; D is possibly TRBD2 (6 bases). This CDR3 comprises 15 residues. With 5 bases removed from V and 6 bases from J, the gap between germline ends came to 16 bases. Per the germline V gene, CDR1 is SEHNR and CDR2 is FQNEAQ (reference sequence). Here the CDR3 DNA reads TGTGCCAGCAGCCCCGGCGGTGGGAGGCCCGGGGAGCTGTTTTTT. It yields the protein CASSPGGGRPGELFF.

This chain links TRBV5-1 with TRBJ2-2; 11 bases fit TRBD2. CDR3 length equals 16 residues. The V segment lost 0 bases and the J segment 6 bases; nucleotides outside the gene matches: 4. CDR1 SGHRS and CDR2 YFSETQ come from the germline V gene. CDR3 nucleotide sequence: TGCGCCAGCAGCTTGGTAACTAGCGGGAGCGCCGGGGAGCTGTTTTTT. Amino acid sequence: CASSLVTSGSAGELFF.

This sequence joins TRBV27 and TRBJ2-3; D possibly corresponds to TRBD1 (7 bases). Germline V gene lookup returns CDR1 MNHEY and CDR2 SMNVEV (reference sequence). This CDR3 contains 17 residues. The V gene lost 7 bases and the J gene lost 1 base, with 21 bases spanning the gap. The CDR3 reads CASMGPWGGQGTDTQYF. Written as DNA, the CDR3 is TGTGCCAGCATGGGACCCTGGGGAGGACAGGGCACAGATACGCAGTATTTT.

The chain couples TRBV6-5 to TRBJ2-7; a weak D match, TRBD1 (6 bases). The V gene lost 0 bases and the J gene lost 3 bases, with 15 bases spanning the gap. CDR1 is MNHEY and CDR2 is SVGAGI in the germline V gene. The CDR3 runs 16 residues. CDR3 nucleotides: TGTGCCAGCAGTTACTCGACCAGTGGGGGCCACTACGAGCAGTACTTC. It is translated as CASSYSTSGGHYEQYF.

This clone has just a few counts. This rearrangement joins TRBV7-9 to TRBJ2-5; possibly TRBD1 for D (7 bases). This CDR3 comprises 15 residues. Trimming left V 1 base short and J 5 bases short, with 14 bases between. Germline CDR1 reads SEHNR; CDR2 reads FQNEAQ (reference sequence). The CDR3 is CASSLGQGGGETQYF. CDR3 nucleotides: TGTGCCAGCAGCTTAGGACAGGGCGGAGGGGAGACCCAGTACTTC. Supplemented by reference TRBV7-9 and TRBJ2-5, the full variable domain reads DTGVSQNPRHKITKRGQNVTFRCDPISEHNRLYWYRQTLGQGPEFLTYFQNEAQLEKSRLLSDRFSAERPKGSFSTLEIQRTEQGDSAMYLCASSLGQGGGETQYFGPGTRLLVL.